A selection of T cell receptor beta chains follows, all from one sample in a study of blood T cell repertoires in COVID-19. This table comes from immunoSEQ multiplex PCR, and its TCRdb copy is limited to in-frame clones, with some not included. The data contain about 70,000 clones, approximately 86% of them seen just once; the ten biggest clones take up 1.4%. The source material was peripheral blood. Receptor source: a woman in her fifties or sixties with acute or convalescent COVID-19. Each CDR3 is given with its conserved first and last residue. A D gene is named only where the DNA matches it firmly. Not all rows give a size; the values are once, few, many and, for expanded clones, a class.

clone_size: few
j_call: TRBJ2-6
d_call: TRBD1
v_call: TRBV7-9
cdr3_nt: TGTGCCAGCAGCCCCGGGACAGGGGACGACTCTGGGGCCAACGTCCTGACTTTC
cdr3_aa: CASSPGTGDDSGANVLTF

clone_size: few
j_call: TRBJ2-1
d_call: .
v_call: TRBV13
cdr3_nt: TGTGCCAGCATCCTCTCCGGTGAGCAGTTCTTC
cdr3_aa: CASILSGEQFF

clone_size: few
j_call: TRBJ1-6
d_call: .
v_call: TRBV2
cdr3_nt: TGTGCCACCGCCAACCTCCCGGGATCGAATTCACCCCTCCACTTT
cdr3_aa: CATANLPGSNSPLHF

clone_size: once
j_call: TRBJ2-3
d_call: .
v_call: TRBV11-2
cdr3_nt: TGTGCCAGCAGCTCACGCCTCGCGGCCCACCTCACAGATACGCAGTATTTT
cdr3_aa: CASSSRLAAHLTDTQYF

clone_size: .
j_call: TRBJ1-3
d_call: TRBD1
v_call: TRBV5-6
cdr3_nt: TGTGCCAGCACCAGGACAGGGCGACCTGGAAACACCATATATTTT
cdr3_aa: CASTRTGRPGNTIYF

clone_size: once
j_call: TRBJ2-1
d_call: .
v_call: TRBV7-8
cdr3_nt: TGTGCCAGCAGCTTAGGAGGGGGCTACAATGAGCAGTTCTTC
cdr3_aa: CASSLGGGYNEQFF

clone_size: .
j_call: TRBJ1-2
d_call: .
v_call: TRBV5-5
cdr3_nt: TGTGCCAGCAGCTTGGATGGGCGGGGCACTTATGGCTACACCTTC
cdr3_aa: CASSLDGRGTYGYTF

clone_size: .
j_call: TRBJ1-6
d_call: TRBD1
v_call: TRBV28
cdr3_nt: TGTGCCAGCAGTGTCAGGGGGCGGAATTCACCCCTCCACTTT
cdr3_aa: CASSVRGRNSPLHF

clone_size: .
j_call: TRBJ2-5
d_call: TRBD2
v_call: TRBV30
cdr3_nt: TGTGCCTGGGGGACTAGCGGGAGTGAAGAGACCCAGTACTTC
cdr3_aa: CAWGTSGSEETQYF

clone_size: .
j_call: TRBJ1-1
d_call: .
v_call: TRBV5-1
cdr3_nt: TGCGCCAGCAGCCAGCAACCGGGGAACACTGAAGCTTTCTTT
cdr3_aa: CASSQQPGNTEAFF

clone_size: .
j_call: TRBJ1-1
d_call: TRBD1
v_call: TRBV7-9
cdr3_nt: TGTGCCAGCAGCGAGACAGGGTCTTCTGAAGCTTTCTTT
cdr3_aa: CASSETGSSEAFF

clone_size: .
j_call: TRBJ1-2
d_call: .
v_call: TRBV12-3/TRBV12-4
cdr3_nt: TGTGCCAGCAGTACCGCCCCAGGATCTGGCTACACCTTC
cdr3_aa: CASSTAPGSGYTF

clone_size: .
j_call: TRBJ1-4
d_call: TRBD1
v_call: TRBV7-8
cdr3_nt: TGTGCCAGCAGAAGACCGGGACAGGGTACCGAAAAACTGTTTTTT
cdr3_aa: CASRRPGQGTEKLFF

clone_size: once
j_call: TRBJ1-6
d_call: .
v_call: TRBV28
cdr3_nt: TGTGCCAGCAGTTTTTGGGAGGGCGGTTATTCACCCCTCCACTTT
cdr3_aa: CASSFWEGGYSPLHF

clone_size: .
j_call: TRBJ1-6
d_call: TRBD1
v_call: TRBV6-1
cdr3_nt: TGTGCCAGCAGTGAAAGGGGGCTTTCTTCACCCCTCCACTTT
cdr3_aa: CASSERGLSSPLHF